This T cell receptor beta chain was retrieved from a study of naive and memory T cell subsets. The CDR3 sequence is 13 residues long. CDR1 and CDR2 (germline): MRHNA, SNTAGT. Trimming took off 2 bases at V and 6 bases at J, with 5 bases between the two ends. Many counts were recorded for this clonotype. Alpha and beta constant region primers primed reverse transcription for blood and skin samples. TCRdb re-analysed the 5' RACE reads in MiXCR, keeping a single row per CDR3 protein. The table includes some 22,000 distinct CDR3 sequences, about 4% detected once. Whole-blood samples were 2 to 3 ml of peripheral blood from healthy adult volunteers.

The chain has TRBV6-4 and TRBJ1-6; D is uncertain. The receptor was derived from a male donor in good health. The CDR3 DNA is TGTGCCAGCAGTGACAGGGTTAATTCACCCCTCCACTTT. Amino acid sequence: CASSDRVNSPLHF.